The clone carrying this T cell receptor beta chain was detected ten times or more. No antigen is known for it. The record originates from a study of CD8 T cells in ankylosing spondylitis. Overall study results and limits: Ankylosing spondylitis blood appeared to carry a characteristic TCR beta motif of under ten highly homologous variants. Clones linked to the disease showed a CD8+ phenotype. They occurred at relatively low frequencies in peripheral blood. The clones that were linked to disease were reported to be significantly enriched in matched synovial fluid samples from ankylosing spondylitis patients.

The germline V gene encodes CDR1 DFQATT and CDR2 SNEGSKA (reference sequence). CDR3 length: 13 residues. The V and J ends lost 7 bases and 7 bases respectively, with 14 bases between them. With molecular barcodes, quantitative 5'-RACE was used to make the TCR beta libraries. MiXCR, run by TCRdb on the 5' RACE reads, gives a single entry per CDR3 protein. The profile shows 55,000 or so distinct CDR3 sequences, about 7% of them singletons. The chain joins TRBV20-1 to TRBJ1-6; TRBD1 is a possible D gene (6 bases). The clonotype originates from a female donor with ankylosing spondylitis or in good health (not recorded which). The specimen was blood, either unsorted or a sorted T cell fraction (not recorded which). CDR3 protein: CSGQDSSNSPLHF. CDR3 DNA sequence: TGCAGTGGGCAGGACAGTTCAAATTCACCCCTCCACTTT.